The table lists the clone carrying this TCR beta chain with a few counts. Its antigen is undetermined. The CDR3 consists of 14 residues. V lost 8 bases, J lost 2 bases, and 10 bases lay in between. Germline loops: CDR1 MDHEN, CDR2 SYDVKM. This sample was taken from a study of beta chain features in type 1 diabetes. General observations from the study: There was a moderate but significant shortening of TCRB CDR3s in all four CD4+ subsets of Type 1 diabetes patients.

Since all of the isolated RNA was reverse transcribed, expressed TCRB transcripts were what got sequenced. Sequenced by immunoSEQ multiplex PCR; TCRdb stores in-frame clones only, minus some. The profile shows a few hundred thousand clones, roughly 14% of them singletons. The sample comprised naive CD4+ T cells from blood. The rearrangement links TRBV28 to TRBJ2-6; D perhaps matches TRBD1 (6 bases). This TCR was recovered from a woman between 18 and 29 years old with type 1 diabetes. CDR3 DNA: TGTGCCAGCGAACAGGGCCCTGGGGCCAACGTCCTGACTTTC. This codes for CASEQGPGANVLTF.